A single sample gave rise to the 11 T cell receptor beta chains below, sequenced in a study of cytomegalovirus exposure and HLA in healthy donors (dated by TCRdb to about 2017). The method behind the library was the immunoSEQ multiplex PCR assay. TCRdb obtained this table from immuneACCESS and retained in-frame rearrangements with V and J assigned. These tables miss some clones; where compared with another copy, unresolved V genes account for less than half of the shortfall, and the remainder is unexplained. The sample table holds about 270,000 clones, of which roughly 85% were seen once. The ten largest clones add up to around 1% of the sample. Sequences were obtained from PBMCs. The receptors were sampled from a young woman in good health and CMV-seronegative.

This chain joins TRBV5-4 and TRBJ1-1, with D possibly matching TRBD1 (5 bases). Germline CDR1 and CDR2: SGHNT and YYREEE (reference sequence). V was pared by 3 bases and J by 1 base, with 13 bases between. CDR3 length equals 15 residues. The CDR3: CASSSIIGANTEAFF. In DNA, the CDR3 is TGTGCCAGCAGCTCTATCATAGGGGCGAACACTGAAGCTTTCTTT.

The J gene is TRBJ1-6, the V gene TRBV20-1; D call uncertain. Trimming pared 3 bases from V and 10 bases from J, leaving 7 bases between. There are 11 residues in the CDR3. The germline V gene has CDR1 DFQATT and CDR2 SNEGSKA (reference sequence). The CDR3 DNA is TGCAGTGCTAGCAGTGGCTCACCCCTCCACTTT. This gives the protein CSASSGSPLHF.

The chain recombines TRBV6-5 with TRBJ2-3, with D possibly being TRBD2 (6 bases). Trimming shortened V by 4 bases and J by 0 bases, and 14 bases separated the two germline ends. Germline lookup yields CDR1 MNHEY and CDR2 SVGAGI. The CDR3 has 16 amino acids. The CDR3 sequence: CASSLSGGLSTDTQYF. The CDR3, as DNA: TGTGCCAGCAGTTTGAGCGGAGGGCTCAGCACAGATACGCAGTATTTT.

V is TRBV2 and J is TRBJ1-2, with 7 bases aligning to TRBD1. Trimming at V came to 6 bases and at J to 6 bases, leaving 4 bases not matched to a gene. Per germline, CDR1 SNHLY and CDR2 FYNNEI. The CDR3 is 12 amino acids. In nucleotides, the CDR3 is TGTGCCAGCAGCAGACAGGGCGATGGCTACACCTTC. Protein: CASSRQGDGYTF.

This clone was picked up a small number of times. This sequence joins TRBV4-3 and TRBJ2-1, with a weak D call TRBD1 (6 bases). In germline, CDR1 is LGHNA, CDR2 YSLEER. This CDR3 is 17 amino acids long. Trimming cost V 3 bases and J 2 bases, with 17 bases left between them. CDR3 residues: CASSQGAPREPYNEQFF. The DNA of the CDR3 is TGCGCCAGCAGCCAGGGGGCCCCGCGAGAACCCTACAATGAGCAGTTCTTC.

The chain is built from TRBV5-1 and TRBJ2-1, with 7 bases matching TRBD2. Germline loops: CDR1 SGHRS, CDR2 YFSETQ. CDR3 size: 15 residues. Trimming cost V 0 bases and J 4 bases; bases outside gene matches: 4. CDR3 loop: CASSLVGGGYNEQFF. The CDR3 coding sequence is TGCGCCAGCAGCTTGGTCGGCGGGGGATACAATGAGCAGTTCTTC.

CDR3 nucleotide sequence: TGTGCCAGCAGTGAGCGGGGGCCGACTTACGAGCAGTACTTC. Translated, it gives CASSERGPTYEQYF. The V call is TRBV25-1, the J call TRBJ2-7; TRBD2 might be the D (7 bases). The V end lost 3 bases, the J end lost 4 bases, and 13 bases lay between the germline ends. CDR3 length: 14 amino acids. CDR1 is MGHDK, CDR2 SYGVNS, per germline.

V usage is TRBV27 and J usage is TRBJ2-5, with 8 nucleotides matching TRBD1. J gave up 7 bases and V 5 bases, and 6 bases lay outside the gene matches. This CDR3 has 13 residues. Germline assignment: CDR1 MNHEY and CDR2 SMNVEV (reference sequence). This CDR3 is CASSIGQGRTQYF. The DNA of the CDR3 is TGTGCCAGCAGTATCGGACAGGGACGGACCCAGTACTTC.

This clone was detected once. The chain couples TRBV29-1 to TRBJ2-5; 8 bases line up with TRBD1. Trimming cost V 4 bases and J 7 bases; bases outside gene matches: 8. In germline, CDR1 is SQVTM, CDR2 ANQGSEA. This CDR3 is 13 amino acids long. CDR3: CSVGAGGIGTQYF. CDR3 nucleotides: TGCAGCGTTGGGGCAGGGGGCATCGGGACCCAGTACTTC. Full variable domain (outside the CDR3, taken from reference TRBV29-1 and TRBJ2-5): SAVISQKPSRDICQRGTSLTIQCQVDSQVTMMFWYRQQPGQSLTLIATANQGSEATYESGFVIDKFPISRPNLTFSTLTVSNMSPEDSSIYLCSVGAGGIGTQYFGPGTRLLVL.

The chain is built from TRBV27 and TRBJ1-2, with a possible D match to TRBD1 (5 bases). The CDR3 sequence is 17 residues long. Germline lookup yields CDR1 MNHEY and CDR2 SMNVEV (reference sequence). The germline V and J ends were trimmed by 2 bases and 5 bases, with 21 bases remaining between them. The CDR3 nucleotides are TGTGCCAGCAGTTTACAATGGACGGAGGGGAATTCTTATGGCTACACCTTC. Translated, it gives CASSLQWTEGNSYGYTF.

The V gene is TRBV13, the J gene TRBJ2-5; 9 bases are shared with TRBD1. This CDR3 is 15 amino acids long. Germline V gives CDR1 PRHDT, CDR2 FYEKMQ (reference sequence). With 6 bases clipped from V and 1 base from J, the junction kept 6 bases outside the gene matches. The CDR3 DNA follows: TGTGCCAGCAGTCGGCTGACAGGGGGCCAAGAGACCCAGTACTTC. Amino acid sequence: CASSRLTGGQETQYF.